The 27 T cell receptor beta chains below come from one sample, sequenced in a study of CDR3 diversity in severe acne. From the PCR reads, TCRdb called clonotypes with MiXCR, one entry per CDR3 protein. The data hold roughly 100,000 distinct CDR3 sequences, with roughly half observed a single time. Specimen: blood. These receptors were obtained from a male donor with acne.

This clonotype was counted ten times or more. This chain links TRBV6-5 with TRBJ2-3, with 7 positions matching TRBD2. Germline V gene lookup returns CDR1 MNHEY and CDR2 SVGAGI. The V and J ends lost 3 bases and 6 bases, in that order; junction bases with no gene match: 6. The CDR3 has 14 amino acids. CDR3 loop: CASSYGAGVDTQYF. The CDR3 bases are TGTGCCAGCAGTTATGGGGCGGGGGTTGATACGCAGTATTTT.

A word on this clonotype: A read error is possible here, since a much larger clone lies one base away. This sequence joins TRBV20-1 and TRBJ2-2, with 7 bases matching TRBD1. This CDR3 region has 13 residues. Trimming removed 6 bases from V and 0 bases from J; junction bases left unmatched: 1. Germline CDR1 is DFQATT and CDR2 is SNEGSKA (reference sequence). The DNA of the CDR3 is TGCAGTGCAGGACAGGCGAACACCGGGGAGCTGTTTTTT. This translates into CSAGQANTGELFF.

This clonotype has more than one count but fewer than ten. The chain employs TRBV11-2 and TRBJ2-5, with D possibly being TRBD2 (7 bases). The CDR3 extends over 15 amino acids. Trimming removed 5 bases at V and 1 base at J, with 14 bases between. The germline gives CDR1 SGHAT, CDR2 FQNNGV. Written as DNA, the CDR3 is TGTGCCAGCAGCACAGAAGGGGGGGTCCAAGAGACCCAGTACTTC. Encoded protein: CASSTEGGVQETQYF.

The chain recombines TRBV20-1 with TRBJ2-5, with 7 bases lining up with TRBD2. The CDR3 length is 13 residues. V trimming: 5 bases; J trimming: 3 bases; junction bases outside the gene matches: 6. Germline CDR1 DFQATT, CDR2 SNEGSKA (reference sequence). In DNA form, the CDR3 reads TGCAGTGCTCGCATCCTAGCGGAAGAGACCCAGTACTTC. This codes for CSARILAEETQYF.

This clonotype was picked up one time. The CDR3 DNA is TGTGCCAGCAGCCCGAGGTGGGAAGGGGCCTACGGCTACACCTTC. Protein sequence: CASSPRWEGAYGYTF. The rearrangement joins TRBV7-8 to TRBJ1-2; D may be TRBD1 (5 bases). V lost 5 bases and J lost 8, with 21 bases in between. The CDR3 runs to 15 residues. Germline V CDR1 and CDR2: SGHVS, FQNEAQ. Variable domain in full (rest from reference TRBV7-8 and TRBJ1-2): GAGVSQSPRYKVAKRGQDVALRCDPISGHVSLFWYQQALGQGPEFLTYFQNEAQLDKSGLPSDRFFAERPEGSVSTLKIQRTQQEDSAVYLCASSPRWEGAYGYTFGSGTRLTVV.

The CDR3 bases are TGCAGTGCACGGCAGGGAGTCCACGAGACCCAGTACTTC. Translating it yields CSARQGVHETQYF. The genes are TRBV20-1 and TRBJ2-5; D may match TRBD1 or TRBD2 (5 bases each). The ends were cut back, 6 bases at V and 5 bases at J, with 16 bases in the middle. The germline gives CDR1 DFQATT, CDR2 SNEGSKA (reference sequence). The CDR3 loop spans 13 amino acids.

A single count supports this clonotype. Here the CDR3 reads CSARDPRTGGDGYTF. CDR3 in DNA: TGCAGTGCTAGAGATCCTCGGACAGGGGGCGATGGCTACACCTTC. The chain recombines TRBV20-1 with TRBJ1-2; the match to TRBD1 covers 11 bases. Germline CDR1 and CDR2: DFQATT and SNEGSKA (reference sequence). The CDR3 covers 15 residues. The V segment lost 0 bases and the J segment 6 bases; nucleotides outside the gene matches: 6.

The chain combines TRBV29-1 with TRBJ2-2; D call uncertain. This CDR3 is 11 amino acids long. Trimming pared 3 bases from V and 5 bases from J, leaving 4 bases between. Germline values: CDR1 SQVTM, CDR2 ANQGSEA. The CDR3 sequence is CSVEGTGELFF. For the CDR3, the DNA is TGCAGCGTTGAGGGGACCGGGGAGCTGTTTTTT.

As for this clonotype: This may stem from a read error, because a much larger clone lies one nucleotide away. V and J are TRBV12-5 and TRBJ2-7; 7 nucleotides match TRBD1. There are 14 residues in the CDR3. Germline values: CDR1 LGHNT, CDR2 FRNRAP. Written as DNA, the CDR3 is TGTGCTAGTGGACCGTCCGGGACAGAGTACGAGCGGTACTTC. Amino acids: CASGPSGTEYERYF.

This clonotype was picked up many times. The J gene is TRBJ2-3, the V gene TRBV4-2; D gene ambiguous. The V end was cut by 0 bases, the J end by 6 bases, with 10 bases between. CDR1 is LGHNA, CDR2 YNFKEQ, per germline. There are 14 residues in the CDR3. The CDR3 DNA reads as TGTGCCAGCAGCCAAGATCTCTTAGGGGATACGCAGTATTTT. Its protein product is CASSQDLLGDTQYF.

CDR3 in amino acids: CASSFFISSGRAQPYEQYF. CDR3 DNA sequence: TGCGCCAGCAGCTTTTTCATCTCTAGCGGGAGAGCCCAACCCTACGAGCAGTACTTC. This rearrangement joins TRBV5-1 to TRBJ2-7; 10 bases fit TRBD2. This CDR3 contains 19 residues. Per germline, CDR1 SGHRS and CDR2 YFSETQ. The V segment lost 2 bases and the J segment 2 bases; nucleotides outside the gene matches: 16.

This chain uses TRBV2 with TRBJ1-3, with D tentatively TRBD1 (5 bases). The length of the CDR3 is 17 residues. Trimming left V 9 bases short and J 0 bases short, with 21 bases between. The V gene's germline CDR1 is SNHLY and CDR2 FYNNEI. The CDR3 nucleotides read TGTGCCAGTTACCCGGGACGCACTACGAACTCTGGAAACACCATATATTTT. Its translation is CASYPGRTTNSGNTIYF.

The chain employs TRBV20-1 and TRBJ2-1; TRBD2 might be the D (5 bases). Germline CDR1 reads DFQATT; CDR2 reads SNEGSKA (reference sequence). This CDR3 region has 13 residues. V lost 3 bases and J 5 bases, leaving 11 bases between the germline ends. CDR3: CSARTAGNNEQFF. The CDR3 DNA sequence: TGCAGTGCTAGGACCGCCGGGAACAATGAGCAGTTCTTC.

This clonotype was observed at least ten times. V usage is TRBV12-3 or TRBV12-4 and J usage is TRBJ2-1, with a possible D match to TRBD2 (6 bases). V was pared by 1 base and J by 4 bases, with 11 bases between. The CDR3 covers 15 residues. CDR3 amino acids: CASSLGSGLYNEQFF. The CDR3 region has the DNA TGTGCCAGCAGTTTAGGTAGCGGCCTTTACAATGAGCAGTTCTTC.

The chain carries TRBV12-3 or TRBV12-4 and TRBJ1-5; D remains ambiguous. V lost 7 bases, J lost 3 bases, and 10 bases lay in between. This CDR3 spans 13 amino acids. CDR3 in DNA: TGTGCCAGCAAGGGCAATCACAATCAGCCCCAGCATTTT. It codes for CASKGNHNQPQHF.

The table lists this clonotype with many counts. The chain links TRBV6-2 or TRBV6-3 to TRBJ2-7; weak D call: TRBD1 (6 bases). The CDR3 covers 14 residues. CDR1 and CDR2 (germline): MNHEY, SVGEGT. The germline V and J ends were trimmed by 5 bases and 5 bases, with 16 bases remaining between them. The CDR3 region is CASSTRQTGHEQYF. CDR3 bases: TGTGCCAGCAGTACACGGCAGACAGGCCACGAGCAGTACTTC.

This clonotype was found a few times. One base away lies a much larger clone, so this may be a sequencing read error. V is TRBV24-1 and J is TRBJ2-2; either TRBD1 or TRBD2 may fit D (5 bases each). CDR1 and CDR2 from the germline V gene are KGHDR and SFDVKD. This CDR3 region has 16 residues. Deletions cut 3 bases from V and 1 base from J, with 11 bases between. The CDR3 DNA sequence: TGTGCCACCAGTGATGCCGGGGCCTTGAACACCGGGGAGCTGTTTTTT. Encoded protein: CATSDAGALNTGELFF.

This clonotype was detected many times. The chain couples TRBV5-1 to TRBJ1-4; 8 bases agree with TRBD1. The CDR3 is 16 residues long. The junction had 3 bases not matched to a gene; V was cut back by 0 bases and J by 2 bases. Germline V CDR1 and CDR2: SGHRS, YFSETQ. CDR3: CASSLERDRTNEKLFF. CDR3 nucleotides: TGCGCCAGCAGCTTGGAACGGGACAGGACTAATGAAAAACTGTTTTTT.

The sample holds a few counts of this clonotype. J is TRBJ1-5 and V is TRBV15; D remains ambiguous. Looked up from germline, CDR1 is LNHNV and CDR2 is YYDKDF (reference sequence). Trimming stripped 6 bases from V and 0 bases from J, with 12 bases between. The CDR3 length is 15 residues. For the CDR3, the DNA is TGTGCCACCAGAACCTCTGGAGATAGCAATCAGCCCCAGCATTTT. Translating it yields CATRTSGDSNQPQHF.

The V and J genes are TRBV5-1 and TRBJ2-7; D not certain. Germline CDR1 and CDR2: SGHRS and YFSETQ. The V gene lost 0 bases and the J gene lost 3 bases, with 13 bases spanning the gap. CDR3 length equals 15 residues. CDR3 residues: CASSLAGPPNYEQYF. In nucleotides, the CDR3 is TGCGCCAGCAGCTTGGCCGGCCCACCCAACTACGAGCAGTACTTC.

The chain recombines TRBV19 with TRBJ2-1; TRBD1 matches at 10 bases. The CDR3 spans 15 residues. Trimming at V came to 6 bases and at J to 9 bases, leaving 11 bases not matched to a gene. Germline CDR1 LNHDA, CDR2 SQIVND (reference sequence). CDR3 nucleotide sequence: TGTGCCAGTAGGCGGGGCCGACAGGGGGCGCTTGAGCAGTTCTTC. Its translation is CASRRGRQGALEQFF.

The chain is built from TRBV20-1 and TRBJ2-5, with D unclear. The CDR3 consists of 13 residues. CDR1 and CDR2 (germline): DFQATT, SNEGSKA (reference sequence). The V end lost 6 bases, the J end lost 5 bases, and 16 bases lay between the germline ends. CDR3 DNA: TGCAGTGCGTGGCCATACGGCCATGAGACCCAGTACTTC. This sequence encodes CSAWPYGHETQYF.

The chain recombines TRBV5-4 with TRBJ2-2; 8 bases are shared with TRBD2. This CDR3 contains 16 residues. Germline trimming cut 0 bases from V and 1 base from J; bases unmatched to any gene: 2. CDR1 is SGHNT and CDR2 is YYREEE in the germline V gene (reference sequence). The CDR3 DNA sequence: TGTGCCAGCAGCTTGGGACTAGCGAAGAACACCGGGGAGCTGTTTTTT. This gives the protein CASSLGLAKNTGELFF.

The rearrangement uses TRBV29-1 and TRBJ2-5, with D possibly matching TRBD2 (6 bases). The germline gives CDR1 SQVTM, CDR2 ANQGSEA. Deletions cut 4 bases from V and 4 bases from J, with 13 bases between. This CDR3 is built from 13 residues. CDR3 in amino acids: CSVVGGMLETQYF. The CDR3 DNA reads TGCAGCGTTGTTGGGGGGATGTTAGAGACCCAGTACTTC.

The chain carries TRBV10-1 and TRBJ2-2, with no clear D. CDR1 and CDR2 from the germline V gene are WNHNN and SYGVQD (reference sequence). This CDR3 region has 14 residues. V dropped 0 bases and J dropped 6 bases, with 8 bases sitting between them. In DNA, the CDR3 is TGCGCCAGCAGTGAGTCCCGGCTTCCCGGGGAGCTGTTTTTT. It translates to CASSESRLPGELFF.

V usage is TRBV20-1 and J usage is TRBJ2-7, with TRBD2 identical over 8 bases. Germline V gene data show CDR1 as DFQATT and CDR2 as SNEGSKA (reference sequence). The CDR3 contains 15 residues. The trim removed 6 bases at V and 5 bases at J, leaving 15 bases unmatched. CDR3 region: CSASTSGETGNEQYF. In DNA form, the CDR3 reads TGCAGTGCCAGCACTAGCGGTGAGACAGGCAACGAGCAGTACTTC.

The CDR3 loop is CASSLALAGGNYEQYF. CDR3 DNA: TGTGCCAGCAGCTTGGCCCTAGCGGGAGGGAACTACGAGCAGTACTTC. The chain couples TRBV5-5 to TRBJ2-7, with 12 bases lining up with TRBD2. The CDR3 has 16 amino acids. After removal of 0 bases from V and 3 bases from J, the junction contained 4 bases not matched to a gene. From germline, CDR1 is SGHKS and CDR2 YYEKEE (reference sequence).